The 20 T cell receptor beta chains presented below share a single source sample, sequenced in a study of OX40 agonist ivuxolimab in advanced cancers. Clones were read by immunoSEQ multiplex PCR, and TCRdb kept only the in-frame ones, dropping some. Of approximately 73,000 clones listed, about nine tenths are singletons. Source: CD4+ or CD8+ T cells sorted from blood, taken in a trial of the OX40 agonist ivuxolimab. The source of these receptors is an adult with an advanced solid tumor such as melanoma, head and neck, liver or kidney cancer.

The chain couples TRBV7-9 to TRBJ1-2, with 7 bases identical to TRBD1. Germline CDR1 SEHNR, CDR2 FQNEAQ (reference sequence). Trimming at V came to 5 bases and at J to 8 bases, leaving 2 bases not matched to a gene. The CDR3 has 11 amino acids. Here the CDR3 DNA reads TGTGCCAGCAGCCGGACAGGCGGCTACACCTTC. Its protein is CASSRTGGYTF. Filled out from reference TRBV7-9 and TRBJ1-2, the complete variable domain reads DTGVSQNPRHKITKRGQNVTFRCDPISEHNRLYWYRQTLGQGPEFLTYFQNEAQLEKSRLLSDRFSAERPKGSFSTLEIQRTEQGDSAMYLCASSRTGGYTFGSGTRLTVV.

This rearrangement joins TRBV30 to TRBJ2-4; the D is unclear. This CDR3 region has 15 residues. Trimming took 0 bases from V and 0 from J, leaving 9 bases between them. Germline CDR1 is GTSNPN and CDR2 is SVGIG (reference sequence). CDR3 amino acids: CAWSVQLLAKNIQYF. In nucleotides, the CDR3 is TGTGCCTGGAGTGTACAGTTACTAGCCAAAAACATTCAGTACTTC.

This clone was picked up one time. The chain uses TRBV28 and TRBJ1-2; D is unclear. Germline V lookup: CDR1 MDHEN, CDR2 SYDVKM. The CDR3 extends over 13 amino acids. The germline V and J ends were trimmed by 8 bases and 0 bases, with 10 bases remaining between them. CDR3 DNA sequence: TGTGCCAGCCTGGGCGCCTCTAACTATGGCTACACCTTC. This sequence encodes CASLGASNYGYTF.

This clone was seen only once. The chain employs TRBV11-3 and TRBJ2-3; D remains unclear. CDR3 size: 13 residues. Looked up from germline, CDR1 is SGHNT and CDR2 is YENEEA. V was shortened by 5 bases and J by 8 bases, with 14 bases between the two germline ends. The CDR3 sequence is CASSVTSSGTQYF. The CDR3, as DNA: TGTGCCAGCAGCGTAACCTCGTCGGGTACGCAGTATTTT. Variable domain in full (rest from reference TRBV11-3 and TRBJ2-3): EAGVVQSPRYKIIEKKQPVAFWCNPISGHNTLYWYLQNLGQGPELLIRYENEEAVDDSQLPKDRFSAERLKGVDSTLKIQPAELGDSAVYLCASSVTSSGTQYFGPGTRLTVL.

The V gene is TRBV30, the J gene TRBJ2-3, with D perhaps assigned TRBD1 or TRBD2 (5 bases each). In germline, CDR1 is GTSNPN, CDR2 SVGIG (reference sequence). The ends were cut back, 1 base at V and 6 bases at J, with 11 bases in the middle. There are 13 residues in the CDR3. The CDR3 reads CAWSAGLPDTQYF. The CDR3 bases are TGTGCCTGGAGTGCGGGGCTACCGGATACGCAGTATTTT.

This chain joins TRBV9 and TRBJ1-6, with 8 bases aligning to TRBD1. The length of the CDR3 is 17 residues. Germline-derived CDR1 and CDR2 are SGDLS and YYNGEE. V gave up 0 bases and J gave up 10 bases; unmatched junction bases: 12. The CDR3 sequence is CASSVEGQGYGGSPLHF. The CDR3 DNA is TGTGCCAGCAGCGTAGAAGGACAGGGCTACGGCGGATCACCCCTCCACTTT.

This chain uses TRBV6-4 with TRBJ2-1; D could derive from TRBD1 or TRBD2 (6 bases each). The germline CDR1 and CDR2 sequences are MRHNA and SNTAGT. This CDR3 contains 15 residues. V was clipped by 0 bases and J by 9 bases, with 15 bases between them. The CDR3 coding sequence is TGTGCCAGCAGTGACTCGAGGAGGGGGGTTAGTGAGCAGTTCTTC. This codes for CASSDSRRGVSEQFF.

The gene calls are TRBV30 and TRBJ2-1, with 7 bases identical to TRBD2. With V trimmed by 2 bases and J by 7 bases, 8 bases remained unmatched. This CDR3 has 14 amino acids. Looked up from germline, CDR1 is GTSNPN and CDR2 is SVGIG (reference sequence). The CDR3 region has the DNA TGTGCCTGGAGTACCGGCGGGGGAGGTAATGAGCAGTTCTTC. Translation gives CAWSTGGGGNEQFF.

A single count supports this clone. The V and J genes are TRBV19 and TRBJ1-4; D is unresolved. Per the germline V gene, CDR1 is LNHDA and CDR2 is SQIVND (reference sequence). The V and J ends lost 6 bases and 5 bases respectively, with 13 bases between them. The CDR3 runs to 14 residues. The CDR3 bases are TGTGCCAGTAGCTGGAGGGTCGGCAATGAAAAACTGTTTTTT. Its protein product is CASSWRVGNEKLFF.

CDR3 sequence (DNA): TGCGCCAGCAGTGTGGGTCAGGGCTTTGGTGCTTTCTTT. Its protein is CASSVGQGFGAFF. The chain couples TRBV10-1 to TRBJ1-1, with D possibly being TRBD1 (5 bases). In germline, CDR1 is WNHNN, CDR2 SYGVQD (reference sequence). V was cut by 4 bases and J by 11 bases, with 17 bases left in between. This CDR3 comprises 13 residues.

The V call is TRBV11-2, the J call TRBJ2-7; the match to TRBD1 covers 7 bases. The CDR3 is 17 residues long. Germline assignment: CDR1 SGHAT and CDR2 FQNNGV. The V gene end was trimmed by 1 base and the J gene end by 0 bases; junction bases not matched to a gene: 9. CDR3 region: CASSLGGLGTVSYEQYF. The CDR3 nucleotides read TGTGCCAGCAGCTTAGGAGGGTTGGGGACAGTCTCCTACGAGCAGTACTTC.

By its share, this clone is medium-sized. The chain couples TRBV5-4 to TRBJ1-2; D is possibly TRBD1 (6 bases). The V end lost 1 base, the J end lost 3 bases, and 10 bases lay between the germline ends. The CDR3 has 14 amino acids. Germline loops: CDR1 SGHNT, CDR2 YYREEE (reference sequence). The CDR3 reads CASSLWSGDYGYTF. DNA for the CDR3: TGTGCCAGCAGCTTGTGGTCAGGGGACTATGGCTACACCTTC.

This chain uses TRBV30 with TRBJ1-2; D remains ambiguous. The length of the CDR3 is 11 residues. Per germline, CDR1 GTSNPN and CDR2 SVGIG (reference sequence). The ends were cut back, 0 bases at V and 5 bases at J, with 4 bases in the middle. DNA for the CDR3: TGTGCCTGGAGTGTTTCTTATGGCTACACCTTC. This sequence encodes CAWSVSYGYTF.

This clone was seen only a few times. The chain is built from TRBV14 and TRBJ1-1; no clear D gene. Trimming left V 2 bases short and J 6 bases short, with 10 bases between. The CDR3 is made up of 13 amino acids. Germline assignment: CDR1 SGHDN and CDR2 FVKESK. In nucleotides, the CDR3 is TGTGCCAGCAGCCAAAACCGTCGCGCTGAAGCTTTCTTT. Translated: CASSQNRRAEAFF.

The gene calls are TRBV2 and TRBJ1-6, with D possibly matching TRBD1 (6 bases). The CDR3 runs 15 residues. The V and J ends lost 7 bases and 6 bases respectively, with 16 bases between them. The V gene's germline CDR1 is SNHLY and CDR2 FYNNEI. CDR3 loop: CASMAVQGTNSPLHF. CDR3 sequence (DNA): TGTGCCAGCATGGCGGTACAGGGAACTAATTCACCCCTCCACTTT. The whole variable domain, filled in from reference TRBV2 and TRBJ1-6, reads EPEVTQTPSHQVTQMGQEVILRCVPISNHLYFYWYRQILGQKVEFLVSFYNNEISEKSEIFDDQFSVERPDGSNFTLKIRSTKLEDSAMYFCASMAVQGTNSPLHFGNGTRLTVT.

The chain couples TRBV28 to TRBJ2-7, with D hard to call. Germline values: CDR1 MDHEN, CDR2 SYDVKM. The CDR3 covers 14 residues. The V and J ends lost 2 bases and 0 bases respectively, with 8 bases between them. The CDR3 spells CASSLAGHSYEQYF. Written as DNA, the CDR3 is TGTGCCAGCAGTTTAGCTGGGCACTCCTACGAGCAGTACTTC.

The rearrangement links TRBV20-1 to TRBJ2-5; D is undetermined. There are 9 residues in the CDR3. Germline values: CDR1 DFQATT, CDR2 SNEGSKA (reference sequence). CDR3 nucleotide sequence: TGCAGGCCCGGAGAGACCCAGTACTTC. This encodes CRPGETQYF.

The chain is built from TRBV7-2 and TRBJ2-3, with 10 bases identical to TRBD2. CDR3 length: 17 amino acids. CDR1 is SGHTA and CDR2 is FQGNSA in the germline V gene. The trim removed 0 bases at V and 4 bases at J, leaving 7 bases unmatched. The CDR3 is CASSLAPSGGGADTQYF. In DNA, the CDR3 is TGTGCCAGCAGCTTAGCGCCTAGCGGGGGCGGTGCAGATACGCAGTATTTT.

The CDR3 DNA follows: TGCGCCAGCAGCTTGGGCAGGGCGACAGATACGCAGTATTTT. Its protein product is CASSLGRATDTQYF. The rearrangement joins TRBV5-1 to TRBJ2-3; possibly TRBD1 for D (5 bases). In germline, CDR1 is SGHRS, CDR2 YFSETQ. CDR3 length: 14 residues. The V end lost 0 bases, the J end lost 3 bases, and 8 bases lay between the germline ends.

The rearrangement joins TRBV9 to TRBJ1-3; D is uncertain. The germline CDR1 and CDR2 sequences are SGDLS and YYNGEE. This CDR3 is 16 amino acids long. Trimming stripped 2 bases from V and 4 bases from J, with 16 bases between. The CDR3 loop reads CASSVDPTNWGNTIYF. CDR3 nucleotides: TGTGCCAGCAGCGTCGATCCTACCAACTGGGGAAACACCATATATTTT.